The 29 T cell receptor beta chains listed next were all sequenced from one sample in a study of shared clonotypes between healthy human individuals. The repertoire was sequenced with immunoSEQ multiplex PCR; TCRdb's copy has only in-frame clones and lacks some. This sample yields some 2,400,000 clones, of which about 94% are seen a single time; around 0.13% belongs to the top ten. Sequenced material: naive CD4+ T cells sorted from blood. Subset meaning: CD45RA+ positively selected. These receptors all come from a man younger than 35 in good health.

This rearrangement joins TRBV5-1 to TRBJ2-3; D is uncertain. From germline, CDR1 is SGHRS and CDR2 YFSETQ. This CDR3 spans 12 amino acids. V gave up 5 bases and J gave up 5 bases, with 9 bases separating them. CDR3 loop: CASSLRIDTQYF. CDR3 coding DNA: TGCGCCAGCAGTTTGCGCATAGATACGCAGTATTTT.

The V call is TRBV28, the J call TRBJ2-1; maybe TRBD1 (6 bases). Deletions cut 6 bases from V and 7 bases from J, with 10 bases between. Germline loops: CDR1 MDHEN, CDR2 SYDVKM. This CDR3 contains 12 residues. CDR3 nucleotide sequence: TGTGCCAGCAGATTACAGGGAAATGAGCAGTTCTTC. It yields the protein CASRLQGNEQFF.

The CDR3 DNA reads TGTGCCAGCAGCTTCCTGGGGACCGACGGAGTGGAGCAGTACTTC. It specifies CASSFLGTDGVEQYF. The rearrangement uses TRBV11-2 and TRBJ2-7; D could derive from TRBD1 or TRBD2 (5 bases each). Germline V CDR1 and CDR2: SGHAT, FQNNGV. The CDR3 loop spans 15 amino acids. V shed 3 bases and J shed 7 bases, with 19 bases lying between them.

The gene calls are TRBV14 and TRBJ2-3; D ambiguous. The germline CDR1 and CDR2 sequences are SGHDN and FVKESK. Between the trimmed V and J ends, which lost 3 bases and 0 bases, there was a span of 13 bases. CDR3 size: 16 residues. The CDR3 here is CASSHKTYLSTDTQYF. For the CDR3, the DNA is TGTGCCAGCAGCCACAAGACCTATCTTAGCACAGATACGCAGTATTTT.

The chain employs TRBV6-1 and TRBJ2-4; TRBD2 matches 8 bases. Germline V gene data show CDR1 as MNHNS and CDR2 as SASEGT. The length of the CDR3 is 15 residues. After removal of 1 base from V and 6 bases from J, the junction contained 5 bases not matched to a gene. CDR3 region: CASSEVVAGPNIQYF. DNA for the CDR3: TGTGCCAGCAGTGAAGTAGTAGCGGGGCCAAACATTCAGTACTTC.

V gene TRBV5-1 combines with J gene TRBJ1-4, with 8 bases identical to TRBD1. J gave up 0 bases and V 4 bases, and 2 bases lay outside the gene matches. The germline V gene has CDR1 SGHRS and CDR2 YFSETQ. This CDR3 is built from 15 residues. The CDR3, as DNA: TGCGCCAGCAGCCGGACAGGGACAACTAATGAAAAACTGTTTTTT. Translating it yields CASSRTGTTNEKLFF.

The chain employs TRBV7-2 and TRBJ2-3, with a possible D match to TRBD1 (5 bases). Trimming stripped 1 base from V and 2 bases from J, with 10 bases between. CDR3 length equals 15 residues. Germline V gene sequence: CDR1 SGHTA, CDR2 FQGNSA. The CDR3 nucleotides read TGTGCCAGCAGCTTAGTTAAGGGGCCCACAGATACGCAGTATTTT. Protein product: CASSLVKGPTDTQYF.

The chain links TRBV10-3 to TRBJ2-1; D is possibly TRBD1 (5 bases). V was shortened by 5 bases and J by 10 bases, with 15 bases between the two germline ends. Per the germline V gene, CDR1 is ENHRY and CDR2 is SYGVKD. CDR3 length: 13 amino acids. The CDR3 bases are TGTGCCATCAGTTTACTACGATCAGGGGAGCAGTTCTTC. Translated: CAISLLRSGEQFF.

The genes are TRBV10-3 and TRBJ2-5; no definite D call. Germline V gives CDR1 ENHRY, CDR2 SYGVKD. The V and J ends lost 4 bases and 5 bases respectively, with 11 bases between them. There are 13 residues in the CDR3. The CDR3 is CAISATAVETQYF. The CDR3 nucleotides read TGTGCCATCAGTGCCACTGCCGTGGAGACCCAGTACTTC.

For the CDR3, the DNA is TGTGCCAGTGCGCAGGTTGAGGATGGCTACACCTTC. Amino acids: CASAQVEDGYTF. The gene calls are TRBV28 and TRBJ1-2; D is uncertain. V was trimmed by 9 bases and J by 6 bases, leaving 14 bases between them. Germline lookup yields CDR1 MDHEN and CDR2 SYDVKM. The CDR3 contains 12 residues.

In regard to this clone: The same CDR3 is also encoded by other DNA sequences in this sample. This chain uses TRBV2 with TRBJ2-3; 7 bases are shared with TRBD1. The CDR3 contains 14 residues. The junction had 3 bases not matched to a gene; V was cut back by 3 bases and J by 3 bases. Germline V lookup: CDR1 SNHLY, CDR2 FYNNEI. DNA for the CDR3: TGTGCCAGCAGTGAGCTCAGGGGGACAGATACGCAGTATTTT. Translated, it gives CASSELRGTDTQYF.

The chain joins TRBV9 to TRBJ2-3; 8 bases line up with TRBD1. Unmatched junction bases numbered 5, after V lost 3 bases and J lost 2 bases. The CDR3 length is 15 residues. Per the germline V gene, CDR1 is SGDLS and CDR2 is YYNGEE. CDR3 loop: CASSGRTGHTDTQYF. The CDR3 nucleotides are TGTGCCAGCAGCGGACGGACAGGGCACACAGATACGCAGTATTTT.

This chain uses TRBV30 with TRBJ1-3, with D hard to call. CDR1 GTSNPN and CDR2 SVGIG come from the germline V gene (reference sequence). CDR3 length equals 15 residues. V was trimmed by 1 base and J by 2 bases, leaving 12 bases between them. The CDR3 nucleotides read TGTGCCTGGAGTGGAAAGAGTAGAGCTGGAAACACCATATATTTT. This sequence encodes CAWSGKSRAGNTIYF.

The V call is TRBV5-5, the J call TRBJ1-1; 7 bases are shared with TRBD1. V was clipped by 2 bases and J by 1 base; unmatched bases: 2. Germline V gene lookup returns CDR1 SGHKS and CDR2 YYEKEE (reference sequence). This CDR3 has 14 residues. CDR3 DNA sequence: TGTGCCAGCAGCTTCGGGACAGAGAACACTGAAGCTTTCTTT. Its protein is CASSFGTENTEAFF.

The chain has TRBV25-1 and TRBJ2-2; 7 bases match TRBD1. V gave up 11 bases and J gave up 2 bases; unmatched junction bases: 8. The CDR3 has 14 residues. CDR1 is MGHDK, CDR2 SYGVNS, per germline. CDR3 in amino acids: CASEGTDNTGELFF. CDR3 DNA: TGTGCCTCCGAAGGGACAGATAACACCGGGGAGCTGTTTTTT.

The J gene is TRBJ2-7, the V gene TRBV27, with TRBD1 identical over 9 bases. The V segment lost 3 bases and the J segment 8 bases; nucleotides outside the gene matches: 2. This CDR3 has 12 residues. Germline CDR1 is MNHEY and CDR2 is SMNVEV (reference sequence). Here the CDR3 reads CASSFDRGKQYF. CDR3 nucleotides: TGTGCCAGCAGTTTCGACAGGGGGAAGCAGTACTTC.

The chain links TRBV10-3 to TRBJ2-3, with 11 bases aligning to TRBD2. The trim removed 6 bases at V and 3 bases at J, leaving 2 bases unmatched. The CDR3 is made up of 14 amino acids. The germline V gene encodes CDR1 ENHRY and CDR2 SYGVKD. As DNA, the CDR3 is TGTGCCATCAGGCCTAGCGGGAGGACAGATACGCAGTATTTT. Translation gives CAIRPSGRTDTQYF.

Only a few counts were recorded for this clone. J is TRBJ2-6 and V is TRBV5-5, with D uncertain. The CDR3 totals 15 residues. Germline V gives CDR1 SGHKS, CDR2 YYEKEE (reference sequence). V was pared by 2 bases and J by 0 bases, with 6 bases between. The CDR3 is CASSLSPSGANVLTF. DNA of the CDR3: TGTGCCAGCAGCTTAAGTCCCTCTGGGGCCAACGTCCTGACTTTC.

This rearrangement joins TRBV29-1 to TRBJ1-4, with D tentatively TRBD1 (6 bases). V lost 7 bases and J 7 bases, leaving 13 bases between the germline ends. The CDR3 is 12 residues long. Germline V gene data show CDR1 as SQVTM and CDR2 as ANQGSEA. The CDR3 bases are TGCAGCGCCCGAAGGGGGAGTGAAAAACTGTTTTTT. Protein: CSARRGSEKLFF. Drawing the rest from reference TRBV29-1 and TRBJ1-4, the complete variable domain is SAVISQKPSRDICQRGTSLTIQCQVDSQVTMMFWYRQQPGQSLTLIATANQGSEATYESGFVIDKFPISRPNLTFSTLTVSNMSPEDSSIYLCSARRGSEKLFFGSGTQLSVL.

The chain joins TRBV20-1 to TRBJ2-3; D is uncertain. This CDR3 region has 11 residues. Trimming took 8 bases from V and 2 from J, leaving 8 bases between them. The V gene's germline CDR1 is DFQATT and CDR2 SNEGSKA (reference sequence). The CDR3 DNA reads TGCAGTCCCAAGTACACAGATACGCAGTATTTT. As protein: CSPKYTDTQYF.

J is TRBJ2-2 and V is TRBV30, with D unclear. Germline CDR1 reads GTSNPN; CDR2 reads SVGIG (reference sequence). V was pared by 4 bases and J by 4 bases, with 13 bases between. The CDR3 contains 14 residues. The CDR3 is CAWIIQRGTGELFF. The CDR3 region has the DNA TGTGCCTGGATTATCCAGCGTGGCACCGGGGAGCTGTTTTTT.

The chain carries TRBV27 and TRBJ2-6; D may be TRBD1 (7 bases). Looked up from germline, CDR1 is MNHEY and CDR2 is SMNVEV (reference sequence). Deletions cut 6 bases from V and 4 bases from J, with 19 bases between. The CDR3 extends over 17 amino acids. The CDR3 region has the DNA TGTGCCAGCAGCCCCTTGGAGGGGGCAGGAGGGGCCAACGTCCTGACTTTC. It specifies CASSPLEGAGGANVLTF.

This chain connects TRBV5-1 to TRBJ1-1; D ambiguous. Germline CDR1 and CDR2: SGHRS and YFSETQ. V was pared by 6 bases and J by 8 bases, with 20 bases between. CDR3 length equals 14 residues. CDR3 nucleotides: TGCGCCAGCAAAACGATGGAGGGAGCGGGGGAAGCTTTCTTT. This encodes CASKTMEGAGEAFF.

This rearrangement joins TRBV23-1 to TRBJ1-2, with D maybe TRBD1 (5 bases). TRBV23-1 is filed as an ORF, its function uncertain. CDR3 length: 16 amino acids. The V and J ends lost 7 bases and 4 bases respectively, with 22 bases between them. The CDR3 spells CASNLTGSPGLYGYTF. The CDR3 DNA is TGCGCCAGCAACCTAACCGGATCTCCGGGACTCTATGGCTACACCTTC.

This sequence joins TRBV5-8 and TRBJ1-2; D call uncertain. Germline V gene data show CDR1 as SGHTS and CDR2 as YDEGEE. Trimming stripped 6 bases from V and 4 bases from J, with 13 bases between. The CDR3 loop spans 13 amino acids. DNA of the CDR3: TGTGCCAGCAACGATAACCGCGGCTATGGCTACACCTTC. This sequence encodes CASNDNRGYGYTF. Full variable domain (rest looked up from reference TRBV5-8 and TRBJ1-2): EAGVTQSPTHLIKTRGQQATLRCSPISGHTSVYWYQQALGLGLQFLLWYDEGEERNRGNFPPRFSGRQFPNYSSELNVNALELEDSALYLCASNDNRGYGYTFGSGTRLTVV.

In DNA, the CDR3 is TGCGCCAGCAGCTTGGTGGCAGATGAAAAACTGTTTTTT. As protein: CASSLVADEKLFF. The chain couples TRBV5-1 to TRBJ1-4, with no clear D. V lost 0 bases and J lost 6, with 6 bases in between. The CDR3 sequence is 13 residues long. Germline CDR1 reads SGHRS; CDR2 reads YFSETQ.

The rearrangement links TRBV6-5 to TRBJ2-1; 13 nucleotides agree with TRBD2. The germline CDR1 and CDR2 sequences are MNHEY and SVGAGI. After removal of 6 bases from V and 9 bases from J, the junction contained 5 bases not matched to a gene. CDR3 length equals 14 residues. Here the CDR3 reads CASRGLAGVSEQFF. The CDR3 nucleotides are TGTGCCAGCAGAGGACTAGCGGGAGTGAGTGAGCAGTTCTTC.

A note on this clone: Mismatch with germline at one junction end may stem from a read error. The chain recombines TRBV6-1 with TRBJ1-6; 10 bases fit TRBD1. Germline CDR1 reads MNHNS; CDR2 reads SASEGT. The CDR3 length is 15 residues. The CDR3 reads CTSRLGQGVLSPLHF. The CDR3 region has the DNA TGTACCAGCAGACTTGGACAGGGGGTCCTTTCACCCCTCCACTTT.

The chain is built from TRBV5-1 and TRBJ2-1, with 9 bases identical to TRBD2. J gave up 9 bases and V 2 bases, and 18 bases lay outside the gene matches. Germline values: CDR1 SGHRS, CDR2 YFSETQ. The CDR3 is 18 residues long. CDR3 loop: CASSFNPELAGSPGEQFF. CDR3 bases: TGCGCCAGCAGCTTTAATCCGGAACTAGCGGGTTCACCCGGTGAGCAGTTCTTC.